The clone carrying this TCR beta chain was picked up one time. What it binds is not known. The sample belongs to a study of shared clonotypes between healthy human individuals. Study observations and caveats: Sampling was confined to blood; repertoires within tissues likely differ.

Generated by immunoSEQ multiplex PCR, the TCRdb table keeps only in-frame clones and is missing some. This table holds over 2 million clones, around 92% found once. Germline-derived CDR1 and CDR2 are MNHEY and SVGAGI. There are 13 residues in the CDR3. V lost 4 bases and J lost 4, with 8 bases in between. The sample comprised naive CD4+ T cells from PBMCs. The subset is: CD45RA+ positively selected. J is TRBJ2-1 and V is TRBV6-5; TRBD1 is a possible D gene (5 bases). This sequence was found in a young man in good health. Some clones in this sample may be carry-over from other donors' samples. CDR3 in amino acids: CASSSSGYNEQFF. In DNA, the CDR3 is TGTGCCAGCAGTTCCTCAGGGTACAATGAGCAGTTCTTC.